The clone carrying this T cell receptor beta chain has ten or more counts. This entry is derived from a study of T cells in Graves' hyperthyroidism and ophthalmopathy. What was amplified from RNA transcripts were TCR beta CDR3 regions. The HTBI set primed first-round TCR CDR3 RT-PCR. TCRdb used MiXCR to reprocess the multiplex PCR reads, holding one entry per CDR3 protein. The sample carries about 290,000 distinct CDR3 sequences, about an eighth recorded once. The specimen was blood. This clonotype originated in a woman aged 25 to 39 with Graves' hyperthyroidism that later progressed to Graves' ophthalmopathy.

The CDR3 region is CASSLRLAGASYNEQFF. As DNA, the CDR3 is TGTGCCAGCAGTTTAAGACTAGCGGGAGCGTCCTACAATGAGCAGTTCTTC. V gene TRBV6-1 combines with J gene TRBJ2-1; the match to TRBD2 covers 12 bases. J lost 1 base, V lost 5 bases, and 6 bases had no gene match. Germline loops: CDR1 MNHNS, CDR2 SASEGT. CDR3 size: 17 residues.